The 32 T cell receptor beta chains reported below all come from one sample, sequenced in a study (dated by TCRdb to 2016 to 2017). To prepare the library, RT-PCR was applied. These reads were obtained on an Illumina MiSeq. TCRdb cleaned the public reads at Q25 with fastp, built clones with MiXCR and kept in-frame beta chains. Each entry is one CDR3 protein sequence, shown with its most common DNA and genes. The sample data list about 680,000 distinct CDR3 sequences, and 12% to 15% of these were observed just once. The ten largest clones add up to just over 3.5% of the sample. Sequencing used memory CD4+ T cells from blood. The receptor source for this set is a female donor in good health, serving as a healthy control.

This clonotype was found a few times. This chain connects TRBV5-6 to TRBJ2-7; possibly TRBD2 for D (7 bases). The length of the CDR3 is 14 residues. The V end lost 0 bases, the J end lost 3 bases, and 10 bases lay between the germline ends. Germline values: CDR1 SGHDT, CDR2 YYEEEE. CDR3 sequence reads: CASSLEGDYYEQYF. CDR3 bases: TGTGCCAGCAGCTTGGAGGGGGACTACTACGAGCAGTACTTC.

The table lists this clonotype with a few counts. The rearrangement links TRBV7-2 to TRBJ2-7, with a possible D match to TRBD2 (6 bases). Germline CDR1 and CDR2: SGHTA and FQGNSA. CDR3 length: 15 amino acids. Trimming stripped 0 bases from V and 2 bases from J, with 11 bases between. CDR3 in DNA: TGTGCCAGCAGCTTAGCGGGAGGTGTACCCTACGAGCAGTACTTC. Residues: CASSLAGGVPYEQYF.

This chain connects TRBV7-8 to TRBJ2-6; D uncertain. Per the germline V gene, CDR1 is SGHVS and CDR2 is FQNEAQ. Trimming stripped 5 bases from V and 0 bases from J, with 14 bases between. The CDR3 loop spans 17 amino acids. This CDR3 is CASSRSAKLSGANVLTF. CDR3 DNA sequence: TGTGCCAGCAGCCGTAGTGCGAAACTCTCTGGGGCCAACGTCCTGACTTTC. Based on the CDR3 plus reference TRBV7-8 and TRBJ2-6, the full variable domain is GAGVSQSPRYKVAKRGQDVALRCDPISGHVSLFWYQQALGQGPEFLTYFQNEAQLDKSGLPSDRFFAERPEGSVSTLKIQRTQQEDSAVYLCASSRSAKLSGANVLTFGAGSRLTVL.

The chain combines TRBV7-9 with TRBJ2-3; D is possibly TRBD1 or TRBD2 (5 bases each). Trimming stripped 5 bases from V and 6 bases from J, with 12 bases between. CDR1 is SEHNR and CDR2 is FQNEAQ in the germline V gene (reference sequence). The CDR3 length is 13 residues. Here the CDR3 DNA reads TGTGCCAGCAGCCGGGGCCCCTTGGATACGCAGTATTTT. It specifies CASSRGPLDTQYF.

Many counts were recorded for this clonotype. J is TRBJ2-1 and V is TRBV7-2; D is ambiguous. The germline V gene has CDR1 SGHTA and CDR2 FQGNSA. V was shortened by 5 bases and J by 10 bases, with 15 bases between the two germline ends. This CDR3 contains 13 residues. CDR3 residues: CASSTGPTSEQFF. The CDR3 region has the DNA TGTGCCAGCAGCACCGGACCCACCTCAGAGCAGTTCTTC.

J is TRBJ1-5 and V is TRBV24-1; a weak D match, TRBD1 (6 bases). Germline V gene data show CDR1 as KGHDR and CDR2 as SFDVKD. V was pared by 2 bases and J by 3 bases, with 10 bases between. This CDR3 has 15 residues. The CDR3 here is CATSDSTGPNQPQHF. The CDR3 DNA reads TGTGCCACCAGTGATTCAACAGGGCCCAATCAGCCCCAGCATTTT.

This clonotype came up many times. This rearrangement joins TRBV10-3 to TRBJ2-5, with D uncertain. V dropped 3 bases and J dropped 1 base, with 3 bases sitting between them. Germline CDR1 reads ENHRY; CDR2 reads SYGVKD. The CDR3 totals 12 residues. The CDR3 DNA reads as TGTGCCATCAGTGAAACCCAAGAGACCCAGTACTTC. Translated, it gives CAISETQETQYF.

The table lists this clonotype with a few counts. The rearrangement links TRBV11-2 to TRBJ2-3; D perhaps matches TRBD2 (5 bases). Germline-derived CDR1 and CDR2 are SGHAT and FQNNGV. Trimming left V 3 bases short and J 4 bases short, with 8 bases between. The CDR3 sequence is 13 residues long. CDR3 sequence reads: CASSFGSADTQYF. Here the CDR3 DNA reads TGTGCCAGCAGCTTTGGGAGCGCAGATACGCAGTATTTT.

The chain couples TRBV6-5 to TRBJ2-7, with D perhaps matching TRBD1 (5 bases). Germline-derived CDR1 and CDR2 are MNHEY and SVGAGI. The CDR3 sequence is 14 residues long. V gave up 4 bases and J gave up 6 bases, with 16 bases separating them. The chain's CDR3 is CASSSPRRAREQYF. The CDR3 DNA sequence: TGTGCCAGCAGTTCCCCCCGCAGGGCCCGCGAGCAGTACTTC.

This clonotype came up a few times. The J gene is TRBJ1-3, the V gene TRBV19; D is ambiguous. In germline, CDR1 is LNHDA, CDR2 SQIVND (reference sequence). V lost 5 bases, J lost 3 bases, and 14 bases lay in between. CDR3 length: 15 residues. In DNA form, the CDR3 reads TGTGCCAGTAGTCCCGCACGGGCAGATGGAAACACCATATATTTT. Protein product: CASSPARADGNTIYF.

This clonotype was counted a few times. The chain uses TRBV5-1 and TRBJ2-2; D call uncertain. CDR1 is SGHRS and CDR2 is YFSETQ in the germline V gene. V lost 3 bases and J lost 6, with 9 bases in between. The CDR3 length is 13 residues. CDR3 in amino acids: CASSSAVAGELFF. The CDR3 nucleotides read TGCGCCAGCAGCTCCGCGGTGGCCGGGGAGCTGTTTTTT.

The table lists this clonotype with many counts. The V and J genes are TRBV10-3 and TRBJ2-1; perhaps TRBD1 as D (6 bases). CDR3 length equals 13 residues. V shed 6 bases and J shed 5 bases, with 11 bases lying between them. Germline-derived CDR1 and CDR2 are ENHRY and SYGVKD. The CDR3 DNA reads as TGTGCCATCAGATGGGACACCGACAATGAGCAGTTCTTC. Protein sequence: CAIRWDTDNEQFF.

This clonotype occurred many times. The chain recombines TRBV9 with TRBJ2-1; D is ambiguous. Germline-derived CDR1 and CDR2 are SGDLS and YYNGEE. V lost 2 bases and J 0 bases, leaving 9 bases between the germline ends. CDR3 length: 15 residues. The CDR3 spells CASSVDFSSYNEQFF. The CDR3 DNA follows: TGTGCCAGCAGCGTTGACTTCAGCTCCTACAATGAGCAGTTCTTC.

This clonotype was found a few times. This chain uses TRBV5-1 with TRBJ2-2; 9 nucleotides agree with TRBD1. The germline gives CDR1 SGHRS, CDR2 YFSETQ. With V trimmed by 4 bases and J by 4 bases, 5 bases remained unmatched. This CDR3 has 15 amino acids. The CDR3 here is CASSPGQGFTGELFF. DNA of the CDR3: TGCGCCAGCAGCCCGGGACAGGGTTTCACCGGGGAGCTGTTTTTT.

The V call is TRBV4-3, the J call TRBJ2-5, with TRBD2 matching 9 bases. The ends lost 0 bases at V and 0 bases at J; junction bases unmatched: 5. This CDR3 comprises 17 residues. Germline lookup yields CDR1 LGHNA and CDR2 YSLEER. CDR3 DNA sequence: TGCGCCAGCAGCCAAGATGGGGCGGGAGGGTACCAAGAGACCCAGTACTTC. Translated, it gives CASSQDGAGGYQETQYF.

Worth noting for this clonotype: A much bigger clone sits one base away, suggesting this may be a read error. This rearrangement joins TRBV20-1 to TRBJ1-2; D ambiguous. The germline gives CDR1 DFQATT, CDR2 SNEGSKA (reference sequence). The V gene lost 0 bases and the J gene lost 8 bases, with 10 bases spanning the gap. The CDR3 loop spans 12 amino acids. Written as DNA, the CDR3 is TGCAGTGCTAGAGATAATTCACAGGGCTACACCTTC. Translating it yields CSARDNSQGYTF.

There are a few counts of this clonotype. V and J are TRBV10-3 and TRBJ2-5; the match to TRBD2 covers 8 bases. The CDR3 totals 14 residues. Germline assignment: CDR1 ENHRY and CDR2 SYGVKD. After removal of 2 bases from V and 5 bases from J, the junction contained 4 bases not matched to a gene. Written as DNA, the CDR3 is TGTGCCATCAGTGAGACGACTAGCGCGGAGACCCAGTACTTC. Translated, it gives CAISETTSAETQYF.

This rearrangement joins TRBV10-2 to TRBJ1-5, with D maybe TRBD1 (6 bases). The V gene lost 4 bases and the J gene lost 4 bases, with 8 bases spanning the gap. The CDR3 extends over 13 amino acids. Germline assignment: CDR1 WSHSY and CDR2 SAAADI. The CDR3 DNA reads as TGCGCCAGCAGTGGGGACACAAATCAGCCCCAGCATTTT. Translating gives CASSGDTNQPQHF.

This clonotype has a count of ten or more. The V gene is TRBV12-3 or TRBV12-4, the J gene TRBJ2-2; D not certain. CDR3 length equals 12 residues. The V and J ends lost 6 bases and 1 base respectively, with 3 bases between them. For the CDR3, the DNA is TGTGCCAGCAGGGAGAACACCGGGGAGCTGTTTTTT. It codes for CASRENTGELFF.

This clonotype was seen repeatedly, ten times or more. V and J are TRBV27 and TRBJ2-3; D unresolved. CDR1 is MNHEY and CDR2 is SMNVEV in the germline V gene (reference sequence). V was clipped by 5 bases and J by 6 bases, with 9 bases between them. The CDR3 contains 12 residues. The CDR3 nucleotides are TGTGCCAGCAGTAAATCATACGATACGCAGTATTTT. Residues: CASSKSYDTQYF.

The rearrangement links TRBV7-8 to TRBJ2-1; 10 nucleotides line up with TRBD1. Trimming at V came to 5 bases and at J to 5 bases, leaving 3 bases not matched to a gene. In germline, CDR1 is SGHVS, CDR2 FQNEAQ. This CDR3 region has 14 residues. DNA for the CDR3: TGTGCCAGCAGCGGAGGGACAGGGGACAATGAGCAGTTCTTC. Translation: CASSGGTGDNEQFF.

This clonotype turned up a few times. The gene calls are TRBV28 and TRBJ2-7; 12 nucleotides line up with TRBD2. V lost 1 base to trimming and J lost 2 bases; unmatched junction nucleotides: 6. The CDR3 length is 17 residues. CDR1 MDHEN and CDR2 SYDVKM come from the germline V gene. CDR3 region: CASSLFGLAGGTYEQYF. DNA for the CDR3: TGTGCCAGCAGTTTATTTGGTCTAGCGGGGGGGACCTACGAGCAGTACTTC.

This clonotype turned up a few times. This chain links TRBV10-3 with TRBJ2-7, with D maybe TRBD2 (5 bases). CDR3 length: 15 residues. CDR1 and CDR2 (germline): ENHRY, SYGVKD. V was trimmed by 10 bases and J by 6 bases, leaving 25 bases between them. CDR3: CATAFTRDIGSEQYF. In nucleotides, the CDR3 is TGTGCCACCGCCTTTACGAGGGATATAGGGAGCGAGCAGTACTTC.

This clonotype occurred many times. V is TRBV20-1 and J is TRBJ1-4; no clear D. Trimming removed 0 bases from V and 14 bases from J, with 16 bases in between. Germline assignment: CDR1 DFQATT and CDR2 SNEGSKA (reference sequence). This CDR3 region has 13 residues. CDR3 amino acids: CSARDQSQTKLFF. CDR3 nucleotide sequence: TGCAGTGCTAGAGATCAGTCACAAACCAAGCTGTTTTTT.

The chain carries TRBV9 and TRBJ2-7, with a possible D match to TRBD1 (6 bases). CDR3 size: 13 residues. Germline lookup yields CDR1 SGDLS and CDR2 YYNGEE. The V end lost 0 bases, the J end lost 7 bases, and 11 bases lay between the germline ends. The CDR3 DNA follows: TGTGCCAGCAGCGTAGCTACAGGGACGGAGCAGTACTTC. Protein sequence: CASSVATGTEQYF.

The chain carries TRBV7-2 and TRBJ1-4, with 9 bases identical to TRBD1. Looked up from germline, CDR1 is SGHTA and CDR2 is FQGNSA. Trimming cost V 3 bases and J 8 bases; bases outside gene matches: 10. This CDR3 has 16 amino acids. CDR3 in DNA: TGTGCCAGCAGCTTTACAGGGGGCGCGGGGAGAGAAAAACTGTTTTTT. Translating it yields CASSFTGGAGREKLFF.

The V and J genes are TRBV20-1 and TRBJ1-6; 10 nucleotides agree with TRBD1. Germline V gene data show CDR1 as DFQATT and CDR2 as SNEGSKA (reference sequence). CDR3 length equals 15 residues. The V and J ends lost 8 bases and 4 bases, in that order; junction bases with no gene match: 8. This CDR3 reads CSPADRGDYNSPLHF. The CDR3 nucleotides are TGCAGTCCCGCGGACAGGGGGGATTATAATTCACCCCTCCACTTT.

This clonotype was seen a few times. The chain couples TRBV20-1 to TRBJ2-7, with a possible D match to TRBD2 (5 bases). The germline CDR1 and CDR2 sequences are DFQATT and SNEGSKA (reference sequence). The CDR3 has 15 residues. V lost 1 base and J lost 7, with 20 bases in between. The DNA for the CDR3 is TGCAGTGCTAGAGCTCTAGGAGGCCTCCAATGGGAGCAGTACTTC. Translated: CSARALGGLQWEQYF.

This clonotype was counted only a few times. V gene TRBV20-1 combines with J gene TRBJ2-7, with TRBD1 identical over 9 bases. Unmatched junction bases numbered 8, after V lost 1 base and J lost 4 bases. This CDR3 comprises 15 residues. Germline lookup yields CDR1 DFQATT and CDR2 SNEGSKA (reference sequence). The CDR3 sequence: CSARVPGQGFYEQYF. DNA of the CDR3: TGCAGTGCTAGAGTTCCGGGACAGGGTTTTTACGAGCAGTACTTC.

The chain uses TRBV5-5 and TRBJ1-1; no clear D. Germline lookup yields CDR1 SGHKS and CDR2 YYEKEE (reference sequence). V shed 0 bases and J shed 6 bases, with 9 bases lying between them. The CDR3 totals 13 residues. CDR3: CASSLAPRAEAFF. The CDR3 DNA reads TGTGCCAGCAGCTTGGCACCTCGGGCTGAAGCTTTCTTT. Full variable domain (outside the CDR3, taken from reference TRBV5-5 and TRBJ1-1): DAGVTQSPTHLIKTRGQQVTLRCSPISGHKSVSWYQQVLGQGPQFIFQYYEKEERGRGNFPDRFSARQFPNYSSELNVNALLLGDSALYLCASSLAPRAEAFFGQGTRLTVV.

The rearrangement uses TRBV14 and TRBJ2-1, with D perhaps matching TRBD1 or TRBD2 (5 bases each). There are 14 residues in the CDR3. Germline V gene data show CDR1 as SGHDN and CDR2 as FVKESK. V was shortened by 4 bases and J by 10 bases, with 17 bases between the two germline ends. Written as DNA, the CDR3 is TGTGCCAGCAGCCGCCTACGGGGCCCGGGAGAGCAGTTCTTC. Protein sequence: CASSRLRGPGEQFF.

This clonotype was counted between two and nine times. This chain joins TRBV4-3 and TRBJ1-2; the D gene is possibly TRBD1 (6 bases). CDR1 LGHNA and CDR2 YSLEER come from the germline V gene. The CDR3 loop spans 17 amino acids. The germline V and J ends were trimmed by 0 bases and 4 bases, with 18 bases remaining between them. The CDR3 DNA follows: TGCGCCAGCAGCCAAGAGAGACCAGGACAGCGGATCTATGGCTACACCTTC. Protein product: CASSQERPGQRIYGYTF.